This TCR beta chain came from a study of cytomegalovirus exposure and HLA in healthy donors. Turning to the study itself: Earlier findings included roughly 120 million unique TCR beta sequences obtained from 150 million to 200 million T cells.

The donors gave bone marrow, and they were healthy. This CDR3 comprises 14 residues. V gave up 0 bases and J gave up 2 bases, with 7 bases separating them. Looked up from germline, CDR1 is SGHNT and CDR2 is YYREEE (reference sequence). PCR employed 60 Vbeta and 13 Jbeta primers. Sequenced by immunoSEQ multiplex PCR; TCRdb stores in-frame clones only, minus some. This repertoire shows over 100,000 clones, roughly 78% found once; its top ten account for around 3.3%. The chain combines TRBV5-4 with TRBJ2-3; no clear D gene. The clonotype originates from a woman between 25 and 40 years old in good health and CMV-seropositive. Sequencing was carried out using PBMCs. CDR3 in DNA: TGTGCCAGCAGCTTGGTTCAGAACACAGATACGCAGTATTTT. Its protein is CASSLVQNTDTQYF.